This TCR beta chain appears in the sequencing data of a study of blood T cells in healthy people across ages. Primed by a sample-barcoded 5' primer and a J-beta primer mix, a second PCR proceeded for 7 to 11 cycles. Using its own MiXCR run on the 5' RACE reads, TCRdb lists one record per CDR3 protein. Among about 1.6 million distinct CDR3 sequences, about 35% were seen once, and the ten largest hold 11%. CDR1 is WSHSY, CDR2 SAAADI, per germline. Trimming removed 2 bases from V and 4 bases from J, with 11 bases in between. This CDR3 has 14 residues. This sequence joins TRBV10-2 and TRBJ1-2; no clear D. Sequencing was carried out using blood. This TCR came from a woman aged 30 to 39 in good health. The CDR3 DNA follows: TGCGCCAGCAGTGAGCGTCTGGGAACCTATGGCTACACCTTC. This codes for CASSERLGTYGYTF.